Each of the 7 T cell receptor beta chains below was sequenced from the same sample in a study of naive and memory T cell subsets. Both TRBC1 and TRBC2 were covered by a beta constant-region primer of two equimolar oligonucleotides. Four rounds of PCR amplified the ligated cDNA using nested alpha and beta constant-region primers plus SP2. MiXCR was run by TCRdb on the UMI-ligation and nested PCR reads, yielding one entry per CDR3 protein. The data hold approximately 20,000 distinct CDR3 sequences, with 7% to 10% observed a single time. Sample: central memory CD8+ T cells from blood. All receptors derive from a human donor in good health.

The chain recombines TRBV5-5 with TRBJ2-7; 9 nucleotides match TRBD2. The CDR3 has 14 amino acids. The junction had 3 bases not matched to a gene; V was cut back by 0 bases and J by 5 bases. Germline loops: CDR1 SGHKS, CDR2 YYEKEE (reference sequence). CDR3 residues: CASSLGLAANEQYF. The CDR3 DNA reads as TGTGCCAGCAGCTTGGGACTAGCGGCTAACGAGCAGTACTTC. The variable domain in full, completed from reference TRBV5-5 and TRBJ2-7, reads DAGVTQSPTHLIKTRGQQVTLRCSPISGHKSVSWYQQVLGQGPQFIFQYYEKEERGRGNFPDRFSARQFPNYSSELNVNALLLGDSALYLCASSLGLAANEQYFGPGTRLTVT.

In this sample, this clonotype turned up many times. This sequence joins TRBV20-1 and TRBJ2-1, with 10 bases that match TRBD2. Germline V CDR1 and CDR2: DFQATT, SNEGSKA (reference sequence). The CDR3 runs to 15 residues. Trimming at V came to 6 bases and at J to 6 bases, leaving 11 bases not matched to a gene. CDR3 amino acids: CSARKREGLSNEQFF. The CDR3 region has the DNA TGCAGTGCGCGGAAGCGGGAGGGCCTTTCCAATGAGCAGTTCTTC.

As to this clonotype: Compared with germline, one end of the junction differs, possibly owing to a read error. V usage is TRBV28 and J usage is TRBJ2-4, with 9 bases identical to TRBD2. The CDR3 consists of 13 residues. Germline CDR1 reads MDHEN; CDR2 reads SYDVKM. The CDR3 spells CASSLYEREEVCF. The CDR3 region has the DNA TGTGCCAGCAGTTTATATGAGCGGGAGGAAGTTTGCTTC.

This clonotype was detected only a few times. CDR3 bases: TGTGCCAGCAGCCGTGGGCCCGGGACTAGCCCCTACGAGCAGTACTTC. It translates to CASSRGPGTSPYEQYF. The chain recombines TRBV5-6 with TRBJ2-7; 9 bases are shared with TRBD2. The CDR3 loop spans 16 amino acids. Trimming cost V 4 bases and J 2 bases; bases outside gene matches: 10. Germline-derived CDR1 and CDR2 are SGHDT and YYEEEE.

The CDR3 nucleotides read TGTGCCAGCAGTTACTCGACGGCAGGGGGCCACGGCTACACCTTC. It yields the protein CASSYSTAGGHGYTF. The V gene is TRBV6-2 or TRBV6-3, the J gene TRBJ1-2, with 8 bases identical to TRBD1. The CDR3 totals 15 residues. After removal of 0 bases from V and 8 bases from J, the junction contained 8 bases not matched to a gene. CDR1 and CDR2 (germline): MNHEY, SVGEGT.

Many counts were recorded for this clonotype. The V gene is TRBV20-1, the J gene TRBJ2-1; either TRBD1 or TRBD2 may fit D (6 bases each). There are 13 residues in the CDR3. Germline V CDR1 and CDR2: DFQATT, SNEGSKA (reference sequence). Trimming took 6 bases from V and 7 from J, leaving 16 bases between them. CDR3 residues: CSAAGGDMNEQFF. CDR3 DNA sequence: TGCAGTGCCGCCGGAGGGGACATGAATGAGCAGTTCTTC.

There are many counts of this clonotype. V is TRBV29-1 and J is TRBJ1-1; tentatively, D is TRBD1 (5 bases). This CDR3 comprises 12 residues. Germline CDR1 and CDR2: SQVTM and ANQGSEA. V dropped 7 bases and J dropped 3 bases, with 12 bases sitting between them. DNA of the CDR3: TGCAGCGGCCGACAGCCTGACACTGAAGCTTTCTTT. As protein: CSGRQPDTEAFF.